A single sample gave rise to the 20 T cell receptor beta chains below, sequenced in a study of T cell clonality in common variable immunodeficiency. The method was immunoSEQ multiplex PCR; TCRdb's version includes in-frame clones alone and lacks a portion of them. The repertoire has roughly 55,000 clones, none seen only once; the ten largest take about 5.5%. The sequenced sample was peripheral blood mononuclear cells. Source of these receptors: a person between 18 and 75 years old in good health.

This clone was counted many times. The CDR3 end is not reached by the read, which stops 3 residues before it; the germline J gene fills it in. The chain couples TRBV7-8 to TRBJ2-1; possible D gene TRBD2, 5 bases. The CDR3 sequence is 14 residues long. Between the trimmed V and J ends, which lost 2 bases and 9 bases, there was a span of 14 bases. CDR1 and CDR2 (germline): SGHVS, FQNEAQ. The CDR3 bases that were read are TGTGCCAGCAGCTTACGTGGAGCGGTCGGTGAG. Amino acid sequence: CASSLRGAVGE. The entire CDR3 sequence reads CASSLRGAVGEQFF.

This clone was recorded at least ten times. The read falls 3 residues short of the CDR3 end, and the missing part is taken from the germline J gene. The J gene is TRBJ2-1, the V gene TRBV5-1; D remains ambiguous. CDR1 SGHRS and CDR2 YFSETQ come from the germline V gene. This CDR3 comprises 15 residues. With 0 bases removed from V and 6 bases from J, the gap between germline ends came to 13 bases. The part of the CDR3 DNA that was read is TGCGCCAGCAGCTTGGGACCCTCGCTAGGCAATGAG. Translating it yields CASSLGPSLGNE. The complete CDR3 reads CASSLGPSLGNEQFF.

This clone was detected many times. The sequenced fragment ends 3 residues before the CDR3 boundary, so the rest is inferred from the germline J gene. The chain is built from TRBV20-1 and TRBJ2-3; 8 bases match TRBD2. This CDR3 has 15 residues. V shed 3 bases and J 2 bases; nucleotides not matched to a gene: 7. In germline, CDR1 is DFQATT, CDR2 SNEGSKA (reference sequence). CDR3 amino acids: CSASGTRPHTDTQYF. Incomplete CDR3 DNA: TGCAGTGCTAGTGGGACTAGGCCCCACACAGATACG.

This clone has ten or more counts. The read ends 3 residues shy of where the CDR3 ends; the end is completed using the germline J gene. This chain uses TRBV9 with TRBJ1-4, with 7 bases that match TRBD1. CDR3 length: 16 residues. CDR1 and CDR2 from the germline V gene are SGDLS and YYNGEE. Losses at the gene ends were 3 bases for V and 3 bases for J; bases not matched to a gene: 8. Partial CDR3 DNA: TGTGCCAGCAGCGCCCTCCGGGACAGCCCTAATGAAAAA. Protein sequence: CASSALRDSPNEK. In full, the CDR3 reads CASSALRDSPNEKLFF. Complete variable domain (other parts from reference TRBV9 and TRBJ1-4): DSGVTQTPKHLITATGQRVTLRCSPRSGDLSVYWYQQSLDQGLQFLIQYYNGEERAKGNILERFSAQQFPDLHSELNLSSLELGDSALYFCASSALRDSPNEKLFFGSGTQLSVL.

In the case of this clone: The sequenced fragment ends 3 residues before the CDR3 boundary, so the rest is inferred from the germline J gene. The chain is built from TRBV20-1 and TRBJ2-7; 8 bases line up with TRBD1. Unmatched junction bases numbered 5, after V lost 7 bases and J lost 3 bases. Germline V gene lookup returns CDR1 DFQATT and CDR2 SNEGSKA (reference sequence). The CDR3 is 12 amino acids. The CDR3 here is CSGSGQVYEQYF. CDR3 DNA, as far as it was read: TGCAGTGGCTCGGGACAGGTCTACGAG.

This clone occurred many times. The read comes to an end 3 residues before the CDR3 does, leaving the germline J gene to fill in the end. The rearrangement links TRBV20-1 to TRBJ1-5, with a possible D match to TRBD1 (5 bases). The ends were cut back, 0 bases at V and 5 bases at J, with 20 bases in the middle. CDR1 and CDR2 (germline): DFQATT, SNEGSKA (reference sequence). There are 17 residues in the CDR3. Incomplete CDR3 DNA: TGCAGTGCTAGAGATGGGGGTCGGGGGAAACCTGATCAGCCC. Translating it yields CSARDGGRGKPDQP. The full CDR3 protein is CSARDGGRGKPDQPQHF.

This clone occurred many times. The missing CDR3 end, 3 residues past where the read stops, is filled in from the germline J gene. The V gene is TRBV19, the J gene TRBJ2-7, with D tentatively TRBD2 (6 bases). The CDR3 has 14 amino acids. V was clipped by 3 bases and J by 4 bases, with 13 bases between them. Germline assignment: CDR1 LNHDA and CDR2 SQIVND (reference sequence). The CDR3 loop reads CASSITGGVYEQYF. The sequenced part of the CDR3 DNA is TGTGCCAGTAGTATTACAGGCGGGGTTTACGAG.

This clone has a count of ten or more. The read falls 3 residues short of the CDR3 end, and the missing part is taken from the germline J gene. This rearrangement joins TRBV6-2 or TRBV6-3 to TRBJ1-1, with 7 bases fitting TRBD1. V shed 5 bases and J 4 bases; nucleotides not matched to a gene: 10. The CDR3 is made up of 15 amino acids. Germline V gene data show CDR1 as MNHEY and CDR2 as SVGEGT. The CDR3: CASSPIDRVGTEAFF. Partial CDR3 DNA: TGTGCCAGCAGTCCTATCGACAGGGTTGGCACTGAA.

This clone was counted many times. The read halts 3 residues ahead of the CDR3 end, with the missing end drawn from the germline J gene. The chain employs TRBV29-1 and TRBJ1-2; possibly TRBD1 for D (5 bases). The CDR3 has 16 residues. V was clipped by 3 bases and J by 4 bases, with 21 bases between them. CDR1 SQVTM and CDR2 ANQGSEA come from the germline V gene. The chain's CDR3 is CSVDADSNVLSYGYTF. The sequenced CDR3 bases are TGCAGCGTTGATGCAGACAGCAATGTCTTGAGCTATGGC.

This clone was recorded at least ten times. Coverage ceases 3 residues before the CDR3 finishes, and the germline J gene fills in the end. The chain links TRBV5-4 to TRBJ2-4; 10 positions agree with TRBD2. The CDR3 runs to 14 residues. The trim removed 7 bases at V and 3 bases at J, leaving 4 bases unmatched. CDR1 SGHNT and CDR2 YYREEE come from the germline V gene (reference sequence). This CDR3 reads CASGVAGGKNIQYF. The sequenced CDR3 bases are TGTGCCAGCGGGGTAGCGGGGGGCAAAAACATT.

This clone was picked up many times. Coverage ceases 3 residues before the CDR3 finishes, and the germline J gene fills in the end. The chain recombines TRBV2 with TRBJ2-7, with D possibly TRBD2 on 5 matching bases. Germline V lookup: CDR1 SNHLY, CDR2 FYNNEI. V dropped 6 bases and J dropped 0 bases, with 9 bases sitting between them. CDR3 length equals 13 residues. CDR3 bases read: TGTGCCAGCAGGGACTTCCTCTCCTACGAG. Translated, it gives CASRDFLSYE. The entire CDR3 protein reads CASRDFLSYEQYF. The whole variable domain, filled in from reference TRBV2 and TRBJ2-7, reads EPEVTQTPSHQVTQMGQEVILRCVPISNHLYFYWYRQILGQKVEFLVSFYNNEISEKSEIFDDQFSVERPDGSNFTLKIRSTKLEDSAMYFCASRDFLSYEQYFGPGTRLTVT.

In its sample, this clone was seen many times. Coverage ceases 3 residues before the CDR3 finishes, and the germline J gene fills in the end. The V and J genes are TRBV7-3 and TRBJ2-2; TRBD2 agrees at 15 bases. This CDR3 region has 20 residues. Trimming took 1 base from V and 0 from J; bases not matched to a gene: 6. Germline V gene lookup returns CDR1 SGHTA and CDR2 FQGTGA. Partial CDR3 DNA: TGTGCCAGCAGCTTAAATAAAGGGACTAGCGGGAGGACGAACACCGGGGAG. Translating it yields CASSLNKGTSGRTNTGE. In full, the CDR3 reads CASSLNKGTSGRTNTGELFF.

Ten or more counts support this clone. The CDR3 end is not reached by the read, which stops 3 residues before it; the germline J gene fills it in. The gene calls are TRBV19 and TRBJ2-1; 7 bases match TRBD2. Germline V gene sequence: CDR1 LNHDA, CDR2 SQIVND (reference sequence). The CDR3 has 16 amino acids. Unmatched junction bases numbered 4, after V lost 2 bases and J lost 0 bases. CDR3 loop: CASSIRDYYSYNEQFF. The CDR3 bases that were read are TGTGCCAGTAGTATACGGGACTACTACTCCTACAATGAG.

This clone was observed at least ten times. The read falls 3 residues short of the CDR3 end, and the missing part is taken from the germline J gene. V is TRBV5-1 and J is TRBJ2-7, with 8 bases aligning to TRBD2. Germline CDR1 is SGHRS and CDR2 is YFSETQ. Unmatched junction bases numbered 10, after V lost 1 base and J lost 1 base. CDR3 length: 17 amino acids. CDR3 sequence: CASSLLPSSGRSYEQYF. The sequenced CDR3 bases are TGCGCCAGCAGCTTGCTTCCGTCTAGCGGGCGTTCCTACGAG.

This clone was detected ten times or more. The read stops 3 residues short of the end of the CDR3; the missing end is completed from the germline J gene. The chain uses TRBV28 and TRBJ2-7, with 13 bases identical to TRBD2. J was trimmed by 5 bases and V by 5 bases; bases with no gene match: 6. The CDR3 spans 15 residues. The germline V gene encodes CDR1 MDHEN and CDR2 SYDVKM. The CDR3 protein is CASSLRLAGGDEQYF. The sequenced part of the CDR3 DNA is TGTGCCAGCAGTCTAAGACTAGCGGGAGGAGACGAG.

The sample holds a few counts of this clone. The read ends 3 residues early relative to the CDR3; the germline J gene fills the gap. The chain joins TRBV25-1 to TRBJ2-3; 8 bases are shared with TRBD1. V lost 1 base, J lost 1 base, and 4 bases stayed unmatched. Germline assignment: CDR1 MGHDK and CDR2 SYGVNS. This CDR3 spans 16 amino acids. The covered CDR3 bases are TGTGCCAGCAGTGAATTCGGGACAGGACGCACAGATACG. It specifies CASSEFGTGRTDT. The CDR3 reads in full as CASSEFGTGRTDTQYF.

This clone was found many times. At one end the junction does not follow the germline gene, possibly because of a read error. The observed sequence ends 3 residues before the CDR3 terminus, with the missing tail filled in from the germline J gene. The chain carries TRBV4-2 and TRBJ1-5; D uncertain. The CDR3 spans 17 residues. Germline V gene sequence: CDR1 LGHNA, CDR2 YNFKEQ. The CDR3 DNA, read in part, is TGCGCCAGCAGCCAAGAAGCGGCGGGGTACAGCAATCAGCCC. It yields the protein CASSQEAAGYSNQP. The whole CDR3 sequence reads CASSQEAAGYSNQPQHF.

This clone was detected ten times or more. One end of the junction is discordant with germline, which a read error may explain. Read coverage stops 3 residues before the CDR3 terminus; the germline J gene supplies the remainder. The chain carries TRBV10-3 and TRBJ2-1, with D hard to call. Germline V gene lookup returns CDR1 ENHRY and CDR2 SYGVKD. The CDR3 is made up of 13 amino acids. The CDR3 protein is CAIREYADNEQFF. The sequenced CDR3 bases are TGTGCCATCAGGGAGTACGCGGACAATGAG.

This clone was picked up many times. The CDR3 end is not reached by the read, which stops 3 residues before it; the germline J gene fills it in. The chain couples TRBV19 to TRBJ1-2; D not resolved. Trimming shortened V by 5 bases and J by 6 bases, and 13 bases separated the two germline ends. The CDR3 contains 13 residues. Germline V lookup: CDR1 LNHDA, CDR2 SQIVND (reference sequence). The part of the CDR3 DNA that was read is TGTGCCAGTAGTCCCGAAACTTTCAATGGC. Translated: CASSPETFNG. The full CDR3 sequence reads CASSPETFNGYTF. Full variable domain (rest looked up from reference TRBV19 and TRBJ1-2): DGGITQSPKYLFRKEGQNVTLSCEQNLNHDAMYWYRQDPGQGLRLIYYSQIVNDFQKGDIAEGYSVSREKKESFPLTVTSAQKNPTAFYLCASSPETFNGYTFGSGTRLTVV.

This clone came up many times. The sequenced fragment ends 3 residues before the CDR3 boundary, so the rest is inferred from the germline J gene. This rearrangement joins TRBV7-9 to TRBJ2-5; D gene uncertain. Trimming shortened V by 5 bases and J by 5 bases, and 9 bases separated the two germline ends. Germline V gene sequence: CDR1 SEHNR, CDR2 FQNEAQ (reference sequence). The CDR3 contains 12 residues. Incomplete CDR3 DNA: TGTGCCAGCAGCCCCCTTCGGGAGACC. Translating it yields CASSPLRET. The complete CDR3 protein is CASSPLRETQYF.